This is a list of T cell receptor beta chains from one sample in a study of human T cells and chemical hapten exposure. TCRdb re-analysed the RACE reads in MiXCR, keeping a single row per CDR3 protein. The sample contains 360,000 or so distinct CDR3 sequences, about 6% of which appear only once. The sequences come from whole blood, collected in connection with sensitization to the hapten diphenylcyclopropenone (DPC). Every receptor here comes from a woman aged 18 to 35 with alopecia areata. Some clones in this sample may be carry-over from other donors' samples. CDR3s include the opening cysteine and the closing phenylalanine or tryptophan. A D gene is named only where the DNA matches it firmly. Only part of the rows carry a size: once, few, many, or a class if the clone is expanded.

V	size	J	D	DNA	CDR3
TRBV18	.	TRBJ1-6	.	TGTGCCAGCTCACCCGAGAGAGATTCACCCCTCCACTTT	CASSPERDSPLHF
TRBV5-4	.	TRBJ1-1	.	TGTGCCAGCAGCTTGGGCCAGCACAACACTGAAGCTTTCTTT	CASSLGQHNTEAFF
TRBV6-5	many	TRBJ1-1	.	TGTGCCAGCAGTTACGCCGGGGACGTTAACACTGAAGCTTTCTTT	CASSYAGDVNTEAFF
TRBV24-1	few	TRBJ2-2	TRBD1	TGTGCCACCAGAGGACAGGGGTCGACCGCGAACACCGGGGAGCTGTTTTTT	CATRGQGSTANTGELFF
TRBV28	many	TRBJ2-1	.	TGTGCCAGCCTTCCCGCTAGCGCCAGCTCCTACAATGAGCAGTTCTTC	CASLPASASSYNEQFF
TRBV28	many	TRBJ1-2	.	TGTGCCATACGGGAACGGGGGGCTCATGGCTACACCTTC	CAIRERGAHGYTF
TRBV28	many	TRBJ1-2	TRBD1	TGTGCCAGCAGTCCTCCGGGACAGACATACCATGGCTACACCTTC	CASSPPGQTYHGYTF
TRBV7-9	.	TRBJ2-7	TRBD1	TGTGCCAGCAGCAGTGGACAGGGCGACTCCTACGAGCAGTACTTC	CASSSGQGDSYEQYF
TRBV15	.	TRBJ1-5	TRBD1	TGTGCCACCAGAATGGGACAGAGCAATCAGCCCCAGCATTTT	CATRMGQSNQPQHF
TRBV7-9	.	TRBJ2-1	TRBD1	TGTGCCAGCAGCCAGAGGGCGGACAGGGGACCCTACAATGAGCAGTTCTTC	CASSQRADRGPYNEQFF
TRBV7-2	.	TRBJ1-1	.	TGTGCCAGCAGCCAAGCACCGACGGCAAACACTGAAGCTTTCTTT	CASSQAPTANTEAFF
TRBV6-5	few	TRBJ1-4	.	TGTGCCAGCAGTTCTCAGGGAAGTCATGAAAAACTGTTTTTT	CASSSQGSHEKLFF
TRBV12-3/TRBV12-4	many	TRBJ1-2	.	TGTGCCAGCAGGCTCTATGGCTACACCTTC	CASRLYGYTF
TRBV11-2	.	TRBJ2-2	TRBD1	TGTGCCAGCAGCTTTAGGGACAGGGAAACCGGGGAGCTGTTTTTT	CASSFRDRETGELFF
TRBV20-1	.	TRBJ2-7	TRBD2	TGCAGTGCCACGGCTCCACTAGCGGGGGCTACCTACGAGCAGTACTTC	CSATAPLAGATYEQYF
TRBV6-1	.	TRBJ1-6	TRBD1	TGTGCCAGCAGTGGACGGACAGGTTATAATTCACCCCTCCACTTT	CASSGRTGYNSPLHF
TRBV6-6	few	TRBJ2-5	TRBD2	TGTGCCAGCAGTTACGGCGGGGGGCAGCAGACCCAGTACTTC	CASSYGGGQQTQYF
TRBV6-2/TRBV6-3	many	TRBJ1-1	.	TGTGCCAGCAGCCAACAGGGACCCACTGAAGCTTTCTTT	CASSQQGPTEAFF
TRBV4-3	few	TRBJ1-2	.	TGCGCCAGCAGCCGGGACGTAATTAACTATGGCTACACCTTC	CASSRDVINYGYTF
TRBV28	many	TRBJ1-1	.	TGTGCCAGCAGTTTATTCGGTTCCACTGAAGCTTTCTTT	CASSLFGSTEAFF
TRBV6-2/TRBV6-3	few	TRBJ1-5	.	TGTGCCACCAAAACCATCCGGCAGGGCCTCAATCAGCCCCAGCATTTT	CATKTIRQGLNQPQHF
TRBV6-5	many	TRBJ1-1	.	TGTGCCAGCGGGAGGACCACTGAAGCTTTCTTT	CASGRTTEAFF
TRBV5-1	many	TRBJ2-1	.	TGCGCCAGCAGCCCCCAATCTCAGAGTAACTACAATGAGCAGTTCTTC	CASSPQSQSNYNEQFF